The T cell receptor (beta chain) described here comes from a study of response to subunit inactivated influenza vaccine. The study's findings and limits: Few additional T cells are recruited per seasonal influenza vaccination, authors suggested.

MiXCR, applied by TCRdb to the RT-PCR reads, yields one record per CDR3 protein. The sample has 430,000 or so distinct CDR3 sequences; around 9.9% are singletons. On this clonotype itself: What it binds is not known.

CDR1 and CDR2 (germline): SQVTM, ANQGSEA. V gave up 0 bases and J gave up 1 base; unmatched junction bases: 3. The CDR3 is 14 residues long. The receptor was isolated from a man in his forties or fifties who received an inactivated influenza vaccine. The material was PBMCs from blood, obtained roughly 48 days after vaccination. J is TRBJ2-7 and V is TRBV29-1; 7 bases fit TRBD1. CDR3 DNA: TGCAGCGTTGAAGAACAGACAGGGTCCTACGAGCAGTACTTC. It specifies CSVEEQTGSYEQYF.